These T cell receptor beta chains were read from a single sample in a study of blood T cell repertoires in COVID-19. TCRdb's table, derived via immunoSEQ multiplex PCR, lists solely in-frame clones and lacks some. Here the sample spans 93,000 or so clones, 88% being singletons. What was sequenced was peripheral blood. All receptors come from a human donor in a cohort sampled during active COVID-19. The CDR3 runs from the conserved cysteine through the conserved F or W. D genes are given only for firm matches. Size is stated for part of the rows, as once, few or many counts, or as a class when the clone is expanded.

TRBV24-1	TRBJ2-3	.	TRBD1	CATSDNRDRGLSTDTQYF	TGTGCCACCAGTGACAACCGGGACAGGGGACTTAGCACAGATACGCAGTATTTT
TRBV4-1	TRBJ1-1	.	TRBD1	CASSQQGAGNTEAFF	TGCGCCAGCAGCCAACAGGGGGCAGGGAACACTGAAGCTTTCTTT
TRBV6-1	TRBJ1-3	.	.	CASSEWGAGNTIYF	TGTGCCAGCAGTGAGTGGGGGGCTGGAAACACCATATATTTT
TRBV25-1	TRBJ1-1	.	.	CASSEQGASEAFF	TGTGCCAGCAGTGAACAAGGGGCGTCTGAAGCTTTCTTT
TRBV5-4	TRBJ2-1	.	TRBD2	CASSLGSSGSNNEQFF	TGTGCCAGCAGCTTGGGTTCTAGCGGGAGCAATAATGAGCAGTTCTTC
TRBV6-5	TRBJ2-3	.	TRBD1	CASSPGTGVYF	TGTGCCAGCAGCCCGGGGACAGGGGTGTATTTT
TRBV18	TRBJ2-7	.	TRBD1	CASSPPGQGAYEQYF	TGTGCCAGCTCACCCCCCGGACAGGGGGCCTACGAGCAGTACTTC
TRBV6-5	TRBJ1-2	.	.	CASSYSKGPQSHGYTF	TGTGCCAGCAGTTACTCGAAGGGGCCCCAATCACACGGCTACACCTTC
TRBV18	TRBJ2-2	.	.	CASSPLQLNTGELFF	TGTGCCAGCTCACCCCTTCAGTTGAACACCGGGGAGCTGTTTTTT
TRBV18	TRBJ2-5	.	.	CASSGLAKQETQYF	TGTGCCAGCTCAGGGCTAGCAAAACAAGAGACCCAGTACTTC
TRBV9	TRBJ2-2	.	.	CASSVEEGRNTGELFF	TGTGCCAGCAGCGTAGAGGAGGGAAGAAACACCGGGGAGCTGTTTTTT
TRBV30	TRBJ2-3	.	.	CAWSYKARDTQYF	TGTGCCTGGAGTTACAAAGCGCGAGATACGCAGTATTTT
TRBV7-9	TRBJ2-7	few	.	CASSPGTPAGEQYF	TGTGCCAGCAGCCCTGGGACTCCCGCGGGGGAGCAGTACTTC
TRBV9	TRBJ1-2	.	.	CASSSDYEYGYTF	TGTGCCAGCAGCTCGGACTACGAGTATGGCTACACCTTC
TRBV5-5	TRBJ2-1	.	TRBD2	CASSLGAAGGANEQFF	TGTGCCAGCAGCTTGGGGGCGGCGGGAGGGGCTAATGAGCAGTTCTTC
TRBV7-2	TRBJ1-4	.	TRBD1	CASSPGPGQGGSWWKLFF	TGTGCCAGCAGCCCCGGGCCGGGACAGGGGGGATCGTGGTGGAAACTGTTTTTT
TRBV12-5	TRBJ1-5	.	TRBD1	CASQTGGNFNQPQHF	TGTGCTAGTCAGACAGGGGGCAACTTCAATCAGCCCCAGCATTTT
TRBV19	TRBJ1-5	few	.	CASSIRGINQPQHF	TGTGCCAGTAGTATTAGGGGGATCAATCAGCCCCAGCATTTT
TRBV12-5	TRBJ2-1	once	TRBD2	CASGLVGLVMGEQFF	TGTGCTAGTGGTTTGGTGGGACTAGTAATGGGTGAGCAGTTCTTC
TRBV4-3	TRBJ1-5	.	TRBD1	CASSQDRDRGYQPQHF	TGCGCCAGCAGCCAAGATCGGGACAGGGGGTATCAGCCCCAGCATTTT
TRBV11-3	TRBJ2-3	.	.	CASSLDLVVDTQYF	TGTGCCAGCAGCTTAGATCTCGTAGTGGATACGCAGTATTTT
TRBV9	TRBJ2-7	.	.	CASSVDAGPPYEQYF	TGTGCCAGCAGCGTAGACGCGGGGCCCCCCTACGAGCAGTACTTC
TRBV5-1	TRBJ2-3	.	.	CASSTGVLSRTDTQYF	TGCGCCAGCAGCACGGGAGTCCTATCACGCACAGATACGCAGTATTTT
TRBV4-1	TRBJ1-5	.	.	CASSQVDQPQHF	TGCGCCAGCAGCCAAGTCGATCAGCCCCAGCATTTT
TRBV19	TRBJ2-3	.	.	CASSNSHGQSTDTQYF	TGTGCCAGTAGTAACTCTCATGGACAGAGCACAGATACGCAGTATTTT
TRBV5-4	TRBJ2-6	.	.	CASSIESGAGANVLTF	TGTGCCAGCTCTATCGAGTCAGGTGCTGGGGCCAACGTCCTGACTTTC
TRBV5-4	TRBJ2-2	.	.	CASSLYGFRELFF	TGTGCCAGCAGCTTGTACGGGTTCAGGGAGCTGTTTTTT
TRBV7-2	TRBJ1-3	.	.	CASSLTGENSGNTIYF	TGTGCCAGCAGCCTCACGGGGGAGAATAGCGGAAACACCATATATTTT
TRBV7-3	TRBJ2-6	.	TRBD1	CASSLDRGNGANVLTF	TGTGCCAGCAGCTTAGACAGGGGGAACGGGGCCAACGTCCTGACTTTC
TRBV2	TRBJ1-1	.	.	CASSGAGNTEAFF	TGTGCCAGCAGTGGGGCAGGGAACACTGAAGCTTTCTTT
TRBV7-9	TRBJ2-7	.	.	CASSLRDLVYEQYF	TGTGCCAGCAGCTTACGGGATCTTGTCTACGAGCAGTACTTC
TRBV10-2	TRBJ1-5	.	.	CASSYGAAQPQHF	TGCGCCAGCAGTTATGGGGCGGCTCAGCCCCAGCATTTT
TRBV11-2	TRBJ2-7	few	.	CASSLGTVTYEQYF	TGTGCCAGCAGCTTAGGGACTGTCACCTACGAGCAGTACTTC
TRBV19	TRBJ1-5	.	.	CASSTPGGNQPQHF	TGTGCCAGTAGTACGCCGGGGGGCAATCAGCCCCAGCATTTT
TRBV15	TRBJ2-3	.	.	CATSTRLSTDTQYF	TGTGCCACCAGCACTAGACTGAGCACAGATACGCAGTATTTT
TRBV6-5	TRBJ2-1	.	TRBD1	CASSYLGQGYNEQFF	TGTGCCAGCAGTTACTTAGGACAGGGTTACAATGAGCAGTTCTTC
TRBV5-4	TRBJ2-3	.	.	CASRVQGSGDTQYF	TGTGCCAGCAGAGTACAGGGTTCGGGAGATACGCAGTATTTT
TRBV18	TRBJ2-1	.	TRBD2	CASSGTSGVNEQFF	TGTGCCAGCTCCGGGACTAGCGGGGTCAATGAGCAGTTCTTC
TRBV19	TRBJ2-5	.	TRBD1	CASGLHRGNQETQYF	TGTGCCAGTGGGTTACACAGGGGGAACCAAGAGACCCAGTACTTC
TRBV5-5	TRBJ1-5	.	.	CASSLGQRINQPQHF	TGTGCCAGCAGCTTGGGACAGCGTATAAATCAGCCCCAGCATTTT
TRBV2	TRBJ2-2	.	.	CASSGEAGELFF	TGTGCCAGCAGTGGAGAGGCCGGGGAGCTGTTTTTT
TRBV7-8	TRBJ2-7	.	TRBD2	CASTVTSGAYEQYF	TGTGCCAGCACCGTAACTAGCGGGGCCTACGAGCAGTACTTC
TRBV5-1	TRBJ2-3	.	TRBD2	CASTRASGGRESQYF	TGCGCCAGCACCCGAGCATCCGGGGGGAGAGAATCGCAGTATTTT
TRBV30	TRBJ2-5	.	TRBD1	CAWSVGQSIGETQYF	TGTGCCTGGAGTGTGGGACAGTCCATTGGGGAGACCCAGTACTTC
TRBV5-6	TRBJ1-2	.	TRBD1	CASSTGQGARGGYTF	TGTGCCAGCAGCACGGGACAGGGGGCGCGGGGCGGCTACACCTTC
TRBV11-2	TRBJ2-1	.	TRBD2	CASSSGAGDHNEQFF	TGCGCCAGCAGCTCAGGAGCGGGAGACCACAATGAGCAGTTCTTC
TRBV5-4	TRBJ2-2	.	.	CASSWGRGLRAGELFF	.
TRBV6-4	TRBJ2-2	once	TRBD1	CASSERQGNTGELFF	TGTGCCAGCAGTGAAAGACAGGGGAACACCGGGGAGCTGTTTTTT